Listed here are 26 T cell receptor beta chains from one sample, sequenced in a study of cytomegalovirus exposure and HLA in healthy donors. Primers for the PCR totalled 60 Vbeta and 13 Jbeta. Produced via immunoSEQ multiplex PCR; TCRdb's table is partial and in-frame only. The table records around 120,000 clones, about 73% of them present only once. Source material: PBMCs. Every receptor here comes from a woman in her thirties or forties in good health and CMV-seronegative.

Here the CDR3 reads CASSPQMNEQFF. The DNA for the CDR3 is TGTGCCAGCAGCCCCCAGATGAATGAGCAGTTCTTC. The J gene is TRBJ2-1, the V gene TRBV7-8, with unresolved D. The CDR3 has 12 amino acids. Trimming removed 5 bases from V and 7 bases from J, with 9 bases in between. Germline CDR1 reads SGHVS; CDR2 reads FQNEAQ.

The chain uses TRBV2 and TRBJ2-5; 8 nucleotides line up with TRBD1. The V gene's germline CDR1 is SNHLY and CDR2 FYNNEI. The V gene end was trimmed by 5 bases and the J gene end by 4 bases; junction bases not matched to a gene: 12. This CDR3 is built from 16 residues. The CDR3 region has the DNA TGTGCCAGCAGTAACCCGTCGACAGGGGTCGGAGAGACCCAGTACTTC. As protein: CASSNPSTGVGETQYF.

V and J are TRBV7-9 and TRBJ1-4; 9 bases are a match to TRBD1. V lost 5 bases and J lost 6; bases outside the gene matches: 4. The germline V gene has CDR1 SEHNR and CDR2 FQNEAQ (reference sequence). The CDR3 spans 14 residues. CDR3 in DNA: TGTGCCAGCAGCCGCGACAGGGGGGATGAAAAACTGTTTTTT. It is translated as CASSRDRGDEKLFF. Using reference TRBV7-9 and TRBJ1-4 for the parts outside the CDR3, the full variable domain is DTGVSQNPRHKITKRGQNVTFRCDPISEHNRLYWYRQTLGQGPEFLTYFQNEAQLEKSRLLSDRFSAERPKGSFSTLEIQRTEQGDSAMYLCASSRDRGDEKLFFGSGTQLSVL.

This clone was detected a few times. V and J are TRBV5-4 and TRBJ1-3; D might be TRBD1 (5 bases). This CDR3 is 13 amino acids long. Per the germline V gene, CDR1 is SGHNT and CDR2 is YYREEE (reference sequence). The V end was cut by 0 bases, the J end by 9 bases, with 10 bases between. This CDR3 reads CASSLDQGGTIYF. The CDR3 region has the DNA TGTGCCAGCAGCTTGGATCAGGGAGGCACCATATATTTT.

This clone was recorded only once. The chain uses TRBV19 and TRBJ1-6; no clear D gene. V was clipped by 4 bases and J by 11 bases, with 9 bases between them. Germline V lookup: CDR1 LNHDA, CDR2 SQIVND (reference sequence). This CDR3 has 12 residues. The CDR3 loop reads CASSTSRAPLHF. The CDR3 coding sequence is TGTGCCAGTAGTACGTCGAGGGCACCCCTCCACTTT.

CDR3: CASSYSTSGRYEQYF. The CDR3, as DNA: TGTGCCAGCAGTTACTCAACTAGCGGGAGATACGAGCAGTACTTC. The chain joins TRBV6-5 to TRBJ2-7; 11 bases are shared with TRBD2. Germline values: CDR1 MNHEY, CDR2 SVGAGI. This CDR3 has 15 amino acids. The trim removed 0 bases at V and 4 bases at J, leaving 2 bases unmatched.

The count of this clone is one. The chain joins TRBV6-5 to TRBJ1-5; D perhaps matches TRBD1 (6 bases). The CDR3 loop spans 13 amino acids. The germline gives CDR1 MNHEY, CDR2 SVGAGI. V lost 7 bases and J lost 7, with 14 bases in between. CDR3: CASIILQGQPQHF. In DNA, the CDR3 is TGTGCCAGCATAATCCTCCAGGGGCAGCCCCAGCATTTT.

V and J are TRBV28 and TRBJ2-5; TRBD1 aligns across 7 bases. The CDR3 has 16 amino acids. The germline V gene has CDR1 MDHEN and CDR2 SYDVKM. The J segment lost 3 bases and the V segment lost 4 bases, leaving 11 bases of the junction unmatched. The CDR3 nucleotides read TGTGCCAGCAGTTCAATATTACCCGGGACAGAAGAGACCCAGTACTTC. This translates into CASSSILPGTEETQYF. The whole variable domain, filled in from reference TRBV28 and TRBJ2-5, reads DVKVTQSSRYLVKRTGEKVFLECVQDMDHENMFWYRQDPGLGLRLIYFSYDVKMKEKGDIPEGYSVSREKKERFSLILESASTNQTSMYLCASSSILPGTEETQYFGPGTRLLVL.

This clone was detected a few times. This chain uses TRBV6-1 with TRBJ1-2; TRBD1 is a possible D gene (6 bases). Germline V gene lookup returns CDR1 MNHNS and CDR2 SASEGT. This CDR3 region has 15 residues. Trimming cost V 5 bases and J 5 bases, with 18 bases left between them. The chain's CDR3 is CASSTQGGGNYGYTF. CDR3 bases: TGTGCCAGCAGTACCCAGGGAGGGGGGAATTATGGCTACACCTTC.

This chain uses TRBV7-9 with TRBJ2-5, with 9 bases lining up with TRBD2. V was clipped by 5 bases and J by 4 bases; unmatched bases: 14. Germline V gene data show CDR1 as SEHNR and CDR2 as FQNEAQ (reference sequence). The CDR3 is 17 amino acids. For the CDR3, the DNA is TGTGCCAGCAGCGCCCCGCCTAGCGGGAAAGGAGGAGAGACCCAGTACTTC. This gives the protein CASSAPPSGKGGETQYF.

The CDR3 loop reads CASSSLRTENTEAFF. The CDR3 nucleotides read TGTGCCAGCAGTTCGCTAAGGACAGAGAACACTGAAGCTTTCTTT. The genes are TRBV27 and TRBJ1-1; TRBD1 is a possible D gene (6 bases). Trimming left V 4 bases short and J 1 base short, with 13 bases between. This CDR3 is 15 amino acids long. Per germline, CDR1 MNHEY and CDR2 SMNVEV (reference sequence).

The CDR3 loop reads CASSGGQGVEQYF. CDR3 DNA sequence: TGTGCCAGCAGTGGGGGACAGGGGGTTGAGCAGTACTTC. J is TRBJ2-7 and V is TRBV6-5; 11 nucleotides align to TRBD1. This CDR3 has 13 amino acids. The ends lost 5 bases at V and 7 bases at J; junction bases unmatched: 4. CDR1 MNHEY and CDR2 SVGAGI come from the germline V gene.

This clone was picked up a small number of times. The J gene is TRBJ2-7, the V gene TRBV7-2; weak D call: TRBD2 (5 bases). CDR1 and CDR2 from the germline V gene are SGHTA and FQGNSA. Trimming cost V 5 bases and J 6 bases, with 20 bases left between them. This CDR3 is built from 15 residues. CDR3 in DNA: TGTGCCAGCAGCAGACCCGGGGTCCGAGGGCTCGAGCAGTACTTC. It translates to CASSRPGVRGLEQYF.

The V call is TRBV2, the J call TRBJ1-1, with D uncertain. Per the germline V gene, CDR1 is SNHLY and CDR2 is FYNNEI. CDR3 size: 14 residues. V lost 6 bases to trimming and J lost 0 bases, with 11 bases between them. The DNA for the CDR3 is TGTGCCAGCAGCGGAGGTCTCATGAACACTGAAGCTTTCTTT. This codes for CASSGGLMNTEAFF.

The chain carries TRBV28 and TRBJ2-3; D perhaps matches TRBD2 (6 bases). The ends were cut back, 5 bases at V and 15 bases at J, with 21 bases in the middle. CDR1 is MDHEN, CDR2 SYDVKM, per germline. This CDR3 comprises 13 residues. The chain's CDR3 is CASSLDLPGTQYF. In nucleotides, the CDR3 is TGTGCCAGCAGTCTTGACCTTCCCGGGACTCAATATTTT.

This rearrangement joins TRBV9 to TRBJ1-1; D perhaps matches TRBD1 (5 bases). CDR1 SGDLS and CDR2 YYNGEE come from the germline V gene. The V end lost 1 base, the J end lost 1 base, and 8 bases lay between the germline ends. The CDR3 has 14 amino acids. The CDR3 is CASSVQGANTEAFF. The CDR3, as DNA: TGTGCCAGCAGCGTACAGGGTGCGAACACTGAAGCTTTCTTT.

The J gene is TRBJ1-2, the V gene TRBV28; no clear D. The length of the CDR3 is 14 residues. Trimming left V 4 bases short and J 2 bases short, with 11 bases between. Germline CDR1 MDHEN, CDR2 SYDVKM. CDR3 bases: TGTGCCAGCAGTTCCCCTCCCGGGAACTATGGCTACACCTTC. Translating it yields CASSSPPGNYGYTF.

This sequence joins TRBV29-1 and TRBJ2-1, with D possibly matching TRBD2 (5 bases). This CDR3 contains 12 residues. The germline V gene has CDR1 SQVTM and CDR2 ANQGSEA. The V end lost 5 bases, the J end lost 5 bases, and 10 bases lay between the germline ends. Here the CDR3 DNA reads TGCAGCGTTCTCCAGCGGCACAATGAGCAGTTCTTC. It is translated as CSVLQRHNEQFF.

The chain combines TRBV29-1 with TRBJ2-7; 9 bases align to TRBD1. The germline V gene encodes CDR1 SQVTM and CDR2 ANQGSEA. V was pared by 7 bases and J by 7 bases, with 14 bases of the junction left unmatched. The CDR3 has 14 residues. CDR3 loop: CSGQAGQGLGEQYF. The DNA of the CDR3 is TGCAGCGGACAGGCGGGACAGGGTCTAGGGGAGCAGTACTTC.

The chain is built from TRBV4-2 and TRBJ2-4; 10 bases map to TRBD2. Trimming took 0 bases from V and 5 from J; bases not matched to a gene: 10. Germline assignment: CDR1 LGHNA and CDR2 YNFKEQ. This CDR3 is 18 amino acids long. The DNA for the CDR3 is TGTGCCAGCAGCCAAGATCCTAGCGGGAGCTCGCGTGAAAACATTCAGTACTTC. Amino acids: CASSQDPSGSSRENIQYF.

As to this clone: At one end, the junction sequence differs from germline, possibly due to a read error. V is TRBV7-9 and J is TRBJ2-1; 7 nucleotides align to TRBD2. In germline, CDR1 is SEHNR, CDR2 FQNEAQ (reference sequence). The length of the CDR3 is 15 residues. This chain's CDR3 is CASSPSGSSHNEQFF. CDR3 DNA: TGTGCCAGCAGCCCTAGCGGAAGCTCCCACAATGAGCAGTTCTTC.

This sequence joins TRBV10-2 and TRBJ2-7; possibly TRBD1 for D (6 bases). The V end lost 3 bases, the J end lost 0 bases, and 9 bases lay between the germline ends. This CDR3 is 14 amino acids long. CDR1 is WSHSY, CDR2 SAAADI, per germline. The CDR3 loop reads CASSEPGDSYEQYF. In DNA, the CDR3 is TGCGCCAGCAGTGAACCAGGGGACTCCTACGAGCAGTACTTC.

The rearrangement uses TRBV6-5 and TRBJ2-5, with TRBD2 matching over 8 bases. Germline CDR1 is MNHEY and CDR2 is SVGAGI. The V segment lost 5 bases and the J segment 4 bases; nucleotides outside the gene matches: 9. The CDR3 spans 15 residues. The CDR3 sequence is CASSPGGRDRETQYF. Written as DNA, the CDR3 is TGTGCCAGCAGTCCGGGGGGGAGGGACCGAGAGACCCAGTACTTC.

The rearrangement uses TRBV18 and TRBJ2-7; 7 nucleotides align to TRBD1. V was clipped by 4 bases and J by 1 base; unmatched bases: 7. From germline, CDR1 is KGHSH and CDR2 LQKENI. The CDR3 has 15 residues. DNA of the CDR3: TGTGCCAGCTCACTCGGACAGGTAAAATCCTACGAGCAGTACTTC. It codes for CASSLGQVKSYEQYF.

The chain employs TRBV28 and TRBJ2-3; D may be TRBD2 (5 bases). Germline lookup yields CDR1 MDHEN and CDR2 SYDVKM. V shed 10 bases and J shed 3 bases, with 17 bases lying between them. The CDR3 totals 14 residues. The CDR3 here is CATSDGKLTDTQYF. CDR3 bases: TGTGCCACCTCGGACGGGAAGCTGACAGATACGCAGTATTTT.

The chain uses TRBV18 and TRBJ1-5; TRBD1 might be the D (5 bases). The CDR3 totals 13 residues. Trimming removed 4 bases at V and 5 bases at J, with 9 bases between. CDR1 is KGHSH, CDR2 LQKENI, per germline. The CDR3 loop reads CASSRGRDQPQHF. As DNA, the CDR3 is TGTGCCAGCTCACGAGGCAGGGATCAGCCCCAGCATTTT.